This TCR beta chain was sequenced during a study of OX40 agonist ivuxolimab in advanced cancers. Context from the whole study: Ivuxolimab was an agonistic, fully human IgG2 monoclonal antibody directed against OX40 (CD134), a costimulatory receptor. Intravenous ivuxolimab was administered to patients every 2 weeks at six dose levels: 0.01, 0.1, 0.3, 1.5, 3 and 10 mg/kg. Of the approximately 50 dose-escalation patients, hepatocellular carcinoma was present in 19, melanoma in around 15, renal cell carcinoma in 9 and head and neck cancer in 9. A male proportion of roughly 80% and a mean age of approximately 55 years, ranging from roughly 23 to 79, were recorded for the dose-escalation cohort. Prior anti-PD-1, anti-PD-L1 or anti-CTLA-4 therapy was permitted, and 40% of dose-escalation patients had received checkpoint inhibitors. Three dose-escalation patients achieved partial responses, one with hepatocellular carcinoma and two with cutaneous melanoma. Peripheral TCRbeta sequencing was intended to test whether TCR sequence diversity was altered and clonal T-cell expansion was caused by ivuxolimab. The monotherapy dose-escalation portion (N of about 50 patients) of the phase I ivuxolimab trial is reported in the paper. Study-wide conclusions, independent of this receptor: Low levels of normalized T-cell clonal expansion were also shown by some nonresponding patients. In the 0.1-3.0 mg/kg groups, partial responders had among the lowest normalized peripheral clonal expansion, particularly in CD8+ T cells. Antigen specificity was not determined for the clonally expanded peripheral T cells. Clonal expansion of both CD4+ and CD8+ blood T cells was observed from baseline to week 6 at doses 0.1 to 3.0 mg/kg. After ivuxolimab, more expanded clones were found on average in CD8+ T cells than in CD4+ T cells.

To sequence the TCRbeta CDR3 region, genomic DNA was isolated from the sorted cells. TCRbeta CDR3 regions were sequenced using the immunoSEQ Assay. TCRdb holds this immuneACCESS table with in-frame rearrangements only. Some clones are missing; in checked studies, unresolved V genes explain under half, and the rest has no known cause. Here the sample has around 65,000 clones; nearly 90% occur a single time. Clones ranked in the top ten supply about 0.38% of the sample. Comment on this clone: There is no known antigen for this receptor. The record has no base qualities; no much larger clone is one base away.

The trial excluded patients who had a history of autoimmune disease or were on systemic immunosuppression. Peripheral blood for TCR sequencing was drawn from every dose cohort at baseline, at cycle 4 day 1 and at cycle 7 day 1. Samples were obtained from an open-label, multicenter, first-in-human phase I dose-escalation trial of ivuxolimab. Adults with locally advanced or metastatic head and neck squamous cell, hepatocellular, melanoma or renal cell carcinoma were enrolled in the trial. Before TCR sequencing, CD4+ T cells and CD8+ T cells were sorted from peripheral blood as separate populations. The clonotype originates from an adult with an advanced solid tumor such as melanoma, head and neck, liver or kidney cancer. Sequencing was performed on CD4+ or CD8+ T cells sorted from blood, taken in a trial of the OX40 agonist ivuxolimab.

The DNA is as follows: TGCAGCGTTGCCCCGCGACAGATCCCTACGCAGTATTTT. It encodes CSVAPRQIPTQYF. The sequence links TRBV29-1 to TRBJ2-3; possibly the D gene is TRBD1, per 5 matching bases. Taken from cysteine to phenylalanine, the CDR3 has 13 residues. Only CDR3 DNA remains: 39 bases, in frame from the first base. V loses 4 bases of germline sequence and J loses 8 bases, and the interval between the two ends is 16 bases. CDR1 and CDR2 (SQVTM, ANQGSEA) derive from the germline V gene.